This T cell receptor beta chain was captured in a study of CD8+ T cells in alopecia areata. Study-wide points: Tissue-resident alphabeta T cells belonging to normal skin likewise get sequenced within scalp specimens. Relative to mice, TCR sharing across patients was less clear, a difference possibly HLA-related. Clonality in lesional scalp, especially alopecia totalis/universalis, exceeded that of normal scalp.

The V and J ends lost 5 bases and 5 bases respectively, with 10 bases between them. The V gene's germline CDR1 is GTSNPN and CDR2 SVGIG (reference sequence). The CDR3 sequence is 11 residues long. On this clone itself: No antigen is known for it.

The authors sorted CD4+ and CD8+ T cells from PBMCs. Extracted RNA was reverse transcribed, and the resulting cDNA served as sequencing template. Profiled with immunoSEQ multiplex PCR; TCRdb holds only in-frame clones, not every one. The sample holds 150,000 to 200,000 clones; 55% are singletons and the top ten take about 4.5%. This receptor was taken from a human donor in good health. Material for sequencing was CD4+ T cells sorted from blood. V and J are TRBV30 and TRBJ2-7; possibly TRBD1 for D (5 bases). The CDR3 is CAWARAHEQYF. In DNA, the CDR3 is TGTGCCTGGGCCAGGGCCCACGAGCAGTACTTC.